A single sample gave rise to the 20 T cell receptor beta chains below, sequenced in a study of T cell clonality in common variable immunodeficiency. Method: immunoSEQ multiplex PCR; TCRdb's copy keeps in-frame clones and lacks some. The sample contains some 54,000 clones, none of them singletons. Input material: peripheral blood mononuclear cells. The source of these receptors is a person aged 18 to 69 in good health.

This clone was seen only a few times. From the germline J gene comes the end of the CDR3, since the read stops 3 residues before it. The chain recombines TRBV18 with TRBJ1-1, with D possibly TRBD1 on 6 matching bases. This CDR3 contains 14 residues. Trimming stripped 5 bases from V and 1 base from J, with 11 bases between. Germline lookup yields CDR1 KGHSH and CDR2 LQKENI. The CDR3 sequence is CASSATGTNTEAFF. The CDR3 bases that were read are TGTGCCAGCTCAGCAACAGGGACGAACACTGAA.

This clone was seen at least ten times. The read halts 3 residues ahead of the CDR3 end, with the missing end drawn from the germline J gene. V is TRBV28 and J is TRBJ1-2; TRBD1 is a possible D gene (6 bases). Germline loops: CDR1 MDHEN, CDR2 SYDVKM. The length of the CDR3 is 12 residues. The sequenced CDR3 bases are TGTGCCAGCCGGTACTTACAGGGCCGG. Translated: CASRYLQGR. The whole CDR3 protein is CASRYLQGRYTF.

This clone was picked up many times. Sequencing ends 3 residues short of the CDR3 end; the germline J gene provides the rest. J is TRBJ1-2 and V is TRBV5-1; a weak D match, TRBD1 (6 bases). There are 15 residues in the CDR3. Per germline, CDR1 SGHRS and CDR2 YFSETQ. The V and J ends lost 0 bases and 3 bases respectively, with 12 bases between them. Incomplete CDR3 DNA: TGCGCCAGCAGCTTGGATACAGGGAGAGACTATGGC. Its translation: CASSLDTGRDYG. The full CDR3 protein is CASSLDTGRDYGYTF. Together with reference TRBV5-1 and TRBJ1-2, the CDR3 gives the full variable domain: KAGVTQTPRYLIKTRGQQVTLSCSPISGHRSVSWYQQTPGQGLQFLFEYFSETQRNKGNFPGRFSGRQFSNSRSEMNVSTLELGDSALYLCASSLDTGRDYGYTFGSGTRLTVV.

This clone came up many times. From the germline J gene comes the end of the CDR3, since the read stops 3 residues before it. The rearrangement uses TRBV6-1 and TRBJ2-1; D might be TRBD1 (6 bases). Germline V gene lookup returns CDR1 MNHNS and CDR2 SASEGT. This CDR3 is built from 13 residues. The ends were cut back, 4 bases at V and 8 bases at J, with 12 bases in the middle. Incomplete CDR3 DNA: TGTGCCAGCAGTGTCCAGGGGATGTATGAG. Its translation is CASSVQGMYE. The full-length CDR3 reads as CASSVQGMYEQFF.

This clone was recorded many times. From the germline J gene comes the end of the CDR3, since the read stops 3 residues before it. V is TRBV20-1 and J is TRBJ2-7, with 10 bases fitting TRBD1. Trimming removed 0 bases from V and 5 bases from J; junction bases left unmatched: 10. The CDR3 covers 16 residues. Germline V lookup: CDR1 DFQATT, CDR2 SNEGSKA (reference sequence). The CDR3 protein is CSAREPTGTGDDEQYF. The part of the CDR3 DNA that was read is TGCAGTGCTAGAGAACCTACCGGGACAGGGGACGACGAG.

This clone was seen a handful of times. The sequence runs out 3 residues before the end of the CDR3; the remainder is reconstructed from the germline J gene. The gene calls are TRBV19 and TRBJ2-7; 9 nucleotides match TRBD2. V was pared by 6 bases and J by 2 bases, with 11 bases of the junction left unmatched. The CDR3 totals 16 residues. Germline V gene lookup returns CDR1 LNHDA and CDR2 SQIVND (reference sequence). CDR3 amino acids: CASRERTGTSTYEQYF. The covered CDR3 bases are TGTGCCAGTAGAGAACGGACCGGGACTAGCACCTACGAG. The complete variable domain, with remaining parts taken from reference TRBV19 and TRBJ2-7, reads DGGITQSPKYLFRKEGQNVTLSCEQNLNHDAMYWYRQDPGQGLRLIYYSQIVNDFQKGDIAEGYSVSREKKESFPLTVTSAQKNPTAFYLCASRERTGTSTYEQYFGPGTRLTVT.

This clone came up many times. Read data end 3 residues before the CDR3 end; the end is taken from the germline J gene. The J gene is TRBJ1-6, the V gene TRBV28, with D tentatively TRBD1 (5 bases). Trimming took 5 bases from V and 4 from J, leaving 9 bases between them. This CDR3 is built from 14 residues. The germline CDR1 and CDR2 sequences are MDHEN and SYDVKM. The sequenced part of the CDR3 DNA is TGTGCCAGCAGTGCCCGGACATATAATTCACCC. It translates to CASSARTYNSP. The whole CDR3 is CASSARTYNSPLHF.

This clone was seen many times. The read halts 3 residues ahead of the CDR3 end, with the missing end drawn from the germline J gene. The chain recombines TRBV7-3 with TRBJ2-2, with 10 bases fitting TRBD2. The junction had 3 bases not matched to a gene; V was cut back by 1 base and J by 1 base. CDR3 length: 17 residues. Germline values: CDR1 SGHTA, CDR2 FQGTGA. The DNA read from the CDR3 is TGTGCCAGCAGCTTAAGAGCGGGGGGGAGGAACACCGGGGAG. Protein product: CASSLRAGGRNTGE. The whole CDR3 is CASSLRAGGRNTGELFF.

This clone occurred many times. The read falls 3 residues short of the CDR3 end, and the missing part is taken from the germline J gene. The V and J genes are TRBV5-5 and TRBJ1-3; maybe TRBD1 (5 bases). Germline V CDR1 and CDR2: SGHKS, YYEKEE (reference sequence). The V end was cut by 2 bases, the J end by 4 bases, with 10 bases between. The CDR3 is 14 residues long. CDR3 amino acids: CASSFGQGGNTIYF. The CDR3 DNA, read in part, is TGTGCCAGCAGCTTTGGGCAGGGCGGAAACACC.

This clone has more than one count but fewer than ten. The read ends 3 residues early relative to the CDR3; the germline J gene fills the gap. The rearrangement uses TRBV11-1 and TRBJ2-5, with 8 positions matching TRBD1. V lost 5 bases to trimming and J lost 4 bases; unmatched junction nucleotides: 3. Germline V gene sequence: CDR1 SGHAT, CDR2 FQDESV (reference sequence). This CDR3 is built from 13 residues. This chain's CDR3 is CASSRGQGETQYF. The covered CDR3 bases are TGTGCCAGCAGCCGAGGACAGGGAGAGACC.

This clone was recorded many times. The CDR3 loop is CSARVDLLAENTGELFF. Incomplete CDR3 DNA: TGCAGTGCTAGAGTCGATTTACTAGCGGAGAACACCGGGGAG. This sequence joins TRBV20-1 and TRBJ2-2; 8 bases match TRBD2. The CDR3 is cut off 3 residues early in the read; its end comes from the germline J gene. J was trimmed by 1 base and V by 1 base; bases with no gene match: 8. CDR3 size: 17 residues. Germline-derived CDR1 and CDR2 are DFQATT and SNEGSKA (reference sequence).

Regarding this clone: The CDR3 end falls 3 residues outside the read, so it is completed with the germline J gene. The V gene is TRBV11-1, the J gene TRBJ2-3, with D uncertain. In germline, CDR1 is SGHAT, CDR2 FQDESV (reference sequence). This CDR3 has 13 amino acids. The V end lost 0 bases, the J end lost 5 bases, and 6 bases lay between the germline ends. The CDR3: CASSLAPKDTQYF. The CDR3 bases that were read are TGTGCCAGCAGCTTAGCCCCTAAAGATACG.

This clone has ten or more counts. The read falls 3 residues short of the CDR3 end, and the missing part is taken from the germline J gene. This chain connects TRBV5-4 to TRBJ1-2; D is possibly TRBD1 (6 bases). This CDR3 is built from 15 residues. V was shortened by 4 bases and J by 2 bases, with 15 bases between the two germline ends. The germline CDR1 and CDR2 sequences are SGHNT and YYREEE (reference sequence). The sequenced part of the CDR3 DNA is TGTGCCAGCAGCCGACCCACAGGGACCAACTATGGC. It is translated as CASSRPTGTNYG. The complete CDR3 protein is CASSRPTGTNYGYTF.

This clone came up many times. The CDR3 end lies 3 residues beyond the end of the read and is filled in from the germline J gene. The genes are TRBV11-2 and TRBJ2-5; a possible D gene is TRBD1 (5 bases). The ends were cut back, 2 bases at V and 2 bases at J, with 12 bases in the middle. The CDR3 contains 15 residues. Germline V lookup: CDR1 SGHAT, CDR2 FQNNGV. CDR3: CASSLRRQTQETQYF. Partial CDR3 DNA: TGTGCCAGCAGCTTACGTAGACAGACACAAGAGACC.

The sample holds many counts of this clone. The CDR3 end lies 3 residues beyond the end of the read and is filled in from the germline J gene. The rearrangement joins TRBV20-1 to TRBJ2-7, with D possibly being TRBD1 (6 bases). Germline V gives CDR1 DFQATT, CDR2 SNEGSKA (reference sequence). Trimming pared 0 bases from V and 5 bases from J, leaving 23 bases between. This CDR3 region has 17 residues. This CDR3 is CSARDGRHREFPHEQYF. Partial CDR3 DNA: TGCAGTGCTAGAGATGGCCGGCACAGGGAGTTTCCCCACGAG.

This clone came up many times. The read stops 3 residues short of the end of the CDR3; the missing end is completed from the germline J gene. This sequence joins TRBV7-9 and TRBJ1-2, with a weak D call TRBD1 (5 bases). Germline V CDR1 and CDR2: SEHNR, FQNEAQ (reference sequence). This CDR3 has 15 amino acids. Between the trimmed V and J ends, which lost 5 bases and 5 bases, there was a span of 18 bases. The sequenced CDR3 bases are TGTGCCAGCAGCACGCTCCAAACAGGTTCTTATGGC. Its protein is CASSTLQTGSYG. The whole CDR3 region reads CASSTLQTGSYGYTF.

This clone was counted ten times or more. The read stops 3 residues short of the end of the CDR3; the missing end is completed from the germline J gene. The V and J genes are TRBV7-3 and TRBJ2-6; D is unresolved. CDR1 SGHTA and CDR2 FQGTGA come from the germline V gene. The CDR3 totals 16 residues. The V gene lost 4 bases and the J gene lost 0 bases, with 10 bases spanning the gap. Partial CDR3 DNA: TGTGCCAGCAGCTCCTTAGGGTCCTCTGGGGCCAACGTC. Translated, it gives CASSSLGSSGANV. The whole CDR3 sequence reads CASSSLGSSGANVLTF.

This clone has ten or more counts. The CDR3 extends 3 residues past the end of the read, so its final part is completed from the germline J gene. The rearrangement uses TRBV5-1 and TRBJ2-7; 9 bases match TRBD2. Germline CDR1 and CDR2: SGHRS and YFSETQ. V shed 4 bases and J 4 bases; nucleotides not matched to a gene: 9. The CDR3 has 15 amino acids. CDR3 loop: CASSPRLAERYEQYF. CDR3 bases read: TGCGCCAGCAGCCCCCGACTAGCGGAGAGGTACGAG. The variable domain in full, completed from reference TRBV5-1 and TRBJ2-7, reads KAGVTQTPRYLIKTRGQQVTLSCSPISGHRSVSWYQQTPGQGLQFLFEYFSETQRNKGNFPGRFSGRQFSNSRSEMNVSTLELGDSALYLCASSPRLAERYEQYFGPGTRLTVT.

The sample holds many counts of this clone. This CDR3 reads CASSMGRRGMNTEAFF. CDR3 DNA, as far as it was read: TGTGCCAGTAGTATGGGCCGGCGGGGGATGAACACTGAA. V usage is TRBV19 and J usage is TRBJ1-1, with D maybe TRBD1 (5 bases). The CDR3 end is not reached by the read, which stops 3 residues before it; the germline J gene fills it in. In germline, CDR1 is LNHDA, CDR2 SQIVND (reference sequence). The CDR3 is 16 amino acids. Trimming left V 3 bases short and J 0 bases short, with 14 bases between.

This clone was picked up many times. The read gets to within 3 residues of the CDR3 end, and the germline J gene fills in the rest. This sequence joins TRBV5-6 and TRBJ2-6; D unclear. Germline V gene sequence: CDR1 SGHDT, CDR2 YYEEEE. The ends were cut back, 0 bases at V and 4 bases at J, with 8 bases in the middle. This CDR3 has 15 amino acids. CDR3 protein: CASSLASPGANVLTF. The sequenced CDR3 bases are TGTGCCAGCAGCTTGGCGTCTCCCGGGGCCAACGTC.